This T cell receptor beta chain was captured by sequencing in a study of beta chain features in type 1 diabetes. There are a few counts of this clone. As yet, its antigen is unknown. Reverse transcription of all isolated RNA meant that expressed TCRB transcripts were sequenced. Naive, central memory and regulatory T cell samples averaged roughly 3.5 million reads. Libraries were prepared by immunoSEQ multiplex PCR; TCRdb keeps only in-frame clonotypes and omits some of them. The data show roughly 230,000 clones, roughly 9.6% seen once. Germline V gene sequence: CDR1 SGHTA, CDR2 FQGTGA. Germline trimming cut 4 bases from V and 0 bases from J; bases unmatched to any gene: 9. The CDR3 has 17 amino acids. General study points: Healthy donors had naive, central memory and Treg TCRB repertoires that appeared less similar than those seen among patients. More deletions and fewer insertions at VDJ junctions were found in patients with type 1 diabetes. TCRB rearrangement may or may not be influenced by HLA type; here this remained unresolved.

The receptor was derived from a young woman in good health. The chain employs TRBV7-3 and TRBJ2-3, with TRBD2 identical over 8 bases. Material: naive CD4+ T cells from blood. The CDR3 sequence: CASSWSVGGGSTDTQYF. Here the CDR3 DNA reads TGTGCCAGCAGCTGGTCTGTCGGGGGGGGGAGCACAGATACGCAGTATTTT.